These 10 T cell receptor beta chains came from one sample sequenced in a study of blood T cell repertoires in COVID-19. Sequenced by immunoSEQ multiplex PCR; TCRdb stores in-frame clones only, minus some. Of fewer than 300,000 clones listed, about nine tenths were seen once; the top ten hold approximately 2%. Sequencing was performed on peripheral blood. The receptors were gathered from a young woman with COVID-19, enrolled during active disease.

V and J are TRBV5-1 and TRBJ2-5; 7 bases are shared with TRBD1. V gave up 7 bases and J gave up 2 bases; unmatched junction bases: 5. CDR1 and CDR2 (germline): SGHRS, YFSETQ. The CDR3 covers 13 residues. This CDR3 is CASSIQGQETQYF. CDR3 nucleotides: TGCGCCAGCTCCATACAGGGGCAAGAGACCCAGTACTTC.

This chain links TRBV5-1 with TRBJ1-5; no firm D call. V was pared by 0 bases and J by 4 bases, with 8 bases between. Germline CDR1 and CDR2: SGHRS and YFSETQ. The CDR3 consists of 14 residues. CDR3 DNA: TGCGCCAGCAGCTTGGGTTCGGGGAATCAGCCCCAGCATTTT. This gives the protein CASSLGSGNQPQHF.

The gene calls are TRBV10-3 and TRBJ2-7; 11 bases match TRBD2. V trimming: 0 bases; J trimming: 4 bases; junction bases outside the gene matches: 5. The CDR3 has 16 amino acids. Germline V gives CDR1 ENHRY, CDR2 SYGVKD. CDR3 amino acids: CAISESGTSGSYEQYF. CDR3 DNA: TGTGCCATCAGTGAGTCGGGAACTAGCGGGAGTTACGAGCAGTACTTC.

The gene calls are TRBV10-2 and TRBJ2-1; 7 bases align to TRBD2. V was clipped by 6 bases and J by 3 bases; unmatched bases: 5. From germline, CDR1 is WSHSY and CDR2 SAAADI. The CDR3 runs to 14 residues. For the CDR3, the DNA is TGCGCCAGCAGGGCGGGAGTGAACTACAATGAGCAGTTCTTC. Translating it yields CASRAGVNYNEQFF.

J is TRBJ2-2 and V is TRBV5-1; 11 bases are a match to TRBD1. Germline CDR1 is SGHRS and CDR2 is YFSETQ. There are 17 residues in the CDR3. The V segment lost 1 base and the J segment 5 bases; nucleotides outside the gene matches: 7. CDR3 region: CASSLSPGQGETGELFF. Here the CDR3 DNA reads TGCGCCAGCAGCTTGTCACCGGGACAGGGGGAAACCGGGGAGCTGTTTTTT. Using reference TRBV5-1 and TRBJ2-2 for the parts outside the CDR3, the full variable domain is KAGVTQTPRYLIKTRGQQVTLSCSPISGHRSVSWYQQTPGQGLQFLFEYFSETQRNKGNFPGRFSGRQFSNSRSEMNVSTLELGDSALYLCASSLSPGQGETGELFFGEGSRLTVL.

The rearrangement links TRBV28 to TRBJ2-7, with 8 bases matching TRBD1. The junction had 5 bases not matched to a gene; V was cut back by 7 bases and J by 0 bases. The germline gives CDR1 MDHEN, CDR2 SYDVKM. The CDR3 runs 14 residues. The CDR3 here is CASTRTGSSYEQYF. The CDR3, as DNA: TGTGCCAGCACCAGGACAGGGAGCTCCTACGAGCAGTACTTC.

The rearrangement links TRBV6-5 to TRBJ2-2, with D uncertain. Trimming took 0 bases from V and 6 from J, leaving 5 bases between them. This CDR3 comprises 13 residues. CDR1 MNHEY and CDR2 SVGAGI come from the germline V gene. CDR3 loop: CASSYSYAGELFF. The CDR3 DNA is TGTGCCAGCAGTTACTCGTATGCCGGGGAGCTGTTTTTT.

The J gene is TRBJ1-5, the V gene TRBV7-6; D unresolved. V was pared by 2 bases and J by 4 bases, with 6 bases between. Germline V gives CDR1 SGHVS, CDR2 FNYEAQ. The CDR3 totals 13 residues. This CDR3 is CASSLSRNQPQHF. CDR3 coding DNA: TGTGCCAGCAGCTTATCCCGGAATCAGCCCCAGCATTTT.

This chain uses TRBV5-8 with TRBJ1-1, with unresolved D. V was trimmed by 0 bases and J by 0 bases, leaving 6 bases between them. The CDR3 runs to 14 residues. Germline lookup yields CDR1 SGHTS and CDR2 YDEGEE. The CDR3 is CASSLEQLNTEAFF. DNA for the CDR3: TGTGCCAGCAGCTTGGAACAGTTGAACACTGAAGCTTTCTTT. Drawing the rest from reference TRBV5-8 and TRBJ1-1, the complete variable domain is EAGVTQSPTHLIKTRGQQATLRCSPISGHTSVYWYQQALGLGLQFLLWYDEGEERNRGNFPPRFSGRQFPNYSSELNVNALELEDSALYLCASSLEQLNTEAFFGQGTRLTVV.

This clone appeared once. The V call is TRBV14, the J call TRBJ2-2, with TRBD1 matching 10 bases. The CDR3 runs 19 residues. With 3 bases clipped from V and 4 bases from J, the junction kept 14 bases outside the gene matches. Germline V lookup: CDR1 SGHDN, CDR2 FVKESK. Here the CDR3 reads CASSHPTAGDRGGTGELFF. CDR3 in DNA: TGTGCCAGCAGCCACCCTACCGCCGGGGACAGGGGAGGCACCGGGGAGCTGTTTTTT.